This T cell receptor beta chain was obtained from a study of T cell repertoires in cytomegalovirus infection. MiXCR, run by TCRdb on the reads, gives a single entry per CDR3 protein. The sample has a few hundred thousand distinct CDR3 sequences, under 45% seen once. The CDR3 consists of 8 residues. V lost 2 bases, J lost 16 bases, and 3 bases lay in between. The germline CDR1 and CDR2 sequences are SGHAT and FQNNGV. This clonotype was observed a handful of times. Its antigen is not identified. The input for sequencing was cultured PBMCs, taken from culture after CMV antigen stimulation. The chain couples TRBV11-2 to TRBJ1-3, with D uncertain. This TCR came from a human donor in good health (CMV status not recorded). Some clones in this sample may be carry-over from other donors' samples. This CDR3 reads CASSLPYF. The CDR3 DNA is TGTGCCAGCAGCTTACCCTATTTT.